Listed below are T cell receptor beta chains from one sample, sequenced in a study of shared clonotypes between healthy human individuals. Clones were read by immunoSEQ multiplex PCR, and TCRdb kept only the in-frame ones, dropping some. The sample lists 1.4 million or so clones; around 98.5% were seen once. Source material: naive CD4+ T cells sorted from blood. The receptors come from a man aged 25 to 40 in good health. CDR3s include the opening cysteine and the closing phenylalanine or tryptophan. The order of the fields is J gene, D gene, V gene, CDR3 length, clone size, CDR3 DNA, CDR3 protein. D genes are given only for firm matches. Rows may omit the clone size; those that give it use once, few, many or a size class.

J: TRBJ2-5
D: TRBD2
V: TRBV28
length: 14
size: -
DNA: TGTGCCAGCAGACCCCCCAGCGGGATAGAGACCCAGTACTTC
CDR3: CASRPPSGIETQYF

J: TRBJ2-1
D: -
V: TRBV28
length: 17
size: -
DNA: TGTGCCAGCAGTTTATATCGAGATGGGACCTCCTACAATGAGCAGTTCTTC
CDR3: CASSLYRDGTSYNEQFF

J: TRBJ1-1
D: -
V: TRBV7-2
length: 13
size: -
DNA: TGTGCCAGCCAAGACCAGGTGAACACTGAAGCTTTCTTT
CDR3: CASQDQVNTEAFF

J: TRBJ2-7
D: -
V: TRBV29-1
length: 12
size: -
DNA: TGCAGCGTTCCCGGGGAGGGGGACGAGCAGTACTTC
CDR3: CSVPGEGDEQYF

J: TRBJ2-3
D: -
V: TRBV27
length: 13
size: -
DNA: TGTGCCAGCAGTTTACGACCCCCAGATACGCAGTATTTT
CDR3: CASSLRPPDTQYF

J: TRBJ1-5
D: TRBD1
V: TRBV10-1
length: 15
size: -
DNA: TGCGCCACCCTGTCCCGGGACAGGGAAAATCAGCCCCAGCATTTT
CDR3: CATLSRDRENQPQHF

J: TRBJ2-3
D: TRBD2
V: TRBV2
length: 13
size: -
DNA: TGTGCCAGCAGGGATAGCGGGAGAGATACGCAGTATTTT
CDR3: CASRDSGRDTQYF

J: TRBJ2-1
D: TRBD2
V: TRBV30
length: 16
size: -
DNA: TGTGCCTGGAGAGCCGGGACTAGCGGGAGGCAGTATGAGCAGTTCTTC
CDR3: CAWRAGTSGRQYEQFF

J: TRBJ2-3
D: -
V: TRBV15
length: 13
size: -
DNA: TGTGCCACCAGCAGAGAGTACACAGATACGCAGTATTTT
CDR3: CATSREYTDTQYF

J: TRBJ1-5
D: TRBD1
V: TRBV5-1
length: 15
size: -
DNA: TGCGCCAGCAGCCTAGGGGGCGCGGGCAATCAGCCCCAGCATTTT
CDR3: CASSLGGAGNQPQHF

J: TRBJ1-2
D: -
V: TRBV11-2
length: 14
size: -
DNA: TGTGCCAGCAGCTTAGTTCTGGGCGCGGGGGGCTACACCTTC
CDR3: CASSLVLGAGGYTF

J: TRBJ2-7
D: -
V: TRBV4-2
length: 13
size: -
DNA: TGTGCCAGCAGCCACCTTCCCTCCTACGAGCAGTACTTC
CDR3: CASSHLPSYEQYF

J: TRBJ2-5
D: -
V: TRBV5-6
length: 13
size: once
DNA: TGTGCCAGCAGCTTGGGACGGCAAGAGACCCAGTACTTC
CDR3: CASSLGRQETQYF

J: TRBJ2-7
D: -
V: TRBV5-1
length: 12
size: once
DNA: TGCGCCAGCAGCTTGGTCTCCTACGAGCAGTACTTC
CDR3: CASSLVSYEQYF

J: TRBJ2-7
D: TRBD1
V: TRBV5-5
length: 17
size: -
DNA: TGTGCCAGCAGCTTGGCGCCACAGGGGCCCCTCCCCTACGAGCAGTACTTC
CDR3: CASSLAPQGPLPYEQYF

J: TRBJ1-2
D: TRBD1
V: TRBV18
length: 15
size: -
DNA: TGTGCCAGCTCACCTGTGGGACAGGGTAACTATGGCTACACCTTC
CDR3: CASSPVGQGNYGYTF

J: TRBJ2-7
D: -
V: TRBV9
length: 15
size: -
DNA: TGTGCCAGCAGCGTAGGAGCGATCAGCTCCTACGAGCAGTACTTC
CDR3: CASSVGAISSYEQYF

J: TRBJ2-1
D: TRBD2
V: TRBV5-1
length: 14
size: -
DNA: TGCGCCAGCAGCAGGACTAGCGGATACAATGAGCAGTTCTTC
CDR3: CASSRTSGYNEQFF

J: TRBJ2-7
D: -
V: TRBV7-9
length: 11
size: once
DNA: TGTGCCAGCAGCGCCCAGTACGAGCAGTACTTC
CDR3: CASSAQYEQYF

J: TRBJ1-1
D: TRBD1
V: TRBV7-9
length: 14
size: -
DNA: TGTGCCAGCAGATTTTCGACAGGGGCTGGTGAAGCTTTCTTT
CDR3: CASRFSTGAGEAFF

J: TRBJ2-7
D: TRBD2
V: TRBV7-2
length: 19
size: -
DNA: TGTGCCAGCAGCCTAGGTGGGAGCAAAGCGGGATCTTTCTCCTACGAGCAGTACTTC
CDR3: CASSLGGSKAGSFSYEQYF

J: TRBJ2-7
D: TRBD2
V: TRBV4-2
length: 13
size: -
DNA: TGTGCCAGCAGCCTAACTAGCGGGATCGAGCAGTACTTC
CDR3: CASSLTSGIEQYF

J: TRBJ1-2
D: -
V: TRBV19
length: 14
size: -
DNA: TGTGCCAGTAGTCGGGACACCGCACACTATGGCTACACCTTC
CDR3: CASSRDTAHYGYTF

J: TRBJ1-3
D: TRBD1
V: TRBV10-3
length: 15
size: -
DNA: TGTGCCATCAGCAGACAGGGGGCGCTCGGAAACACCATATATTTT
CDR3: CAISRQGALGNTIYF

J: TRBJ1-1
D: -
V: TRBV4-1
length: 14
size: -
DNA: TGCGCCAGCAGCCCCCTTCGTGGGAATACTGAAGCTTTCTTT
CDR3: CASSPLRGNTEAFF

J: TRBJ1-2
D: -
V: TRBV5-1
length: 16
size: -
DNA: TGCGCCAGCAGCTTGTCGGCCCCGACTCGGGCAACTGGCTACACCTTC
CDR3: CASSLSAPTRATGYTF

J: TRBJ2-1
D: TRBD2
V: TRBV5-1
length: 16
size: once
DNA: TGCGCCAGCAGCTCTATAGCGGGAGGGCCCCACAATGAGCAGTTCTTC
CDR3: CASSSIAGGPHNEQFF

J: TRBJ2-7
D: TRBD2
V: TRBV25-1
length: 18
size: -
DNA: TGTGCCAGCAGGCCCTTGGGGACTAGCGGGAGTAATATCTACGAGCAGTACTTC
CDR3: CASRPLGTSGSNIYEQYF

J: TRBJ2-1
D: -
V: TRBV9
length: 17
size: -
DNA: TGTGCCAGCAGCCGTAGGGGAGACCCCAGCTCCTACAATGAGCAGTTCTTC
CDR3: CASSRRGDPSSYNEQFF

J: TRBJ2-7
D: -
V: TRBV19
length: 14
size: -
DNA: TGTGCCAGTAGTATAAGGACAAGTGTATCTGAGCAGTACTTC
CDR3: CASSIRTSVSEQYF

J: TRBJ1-3
D: -
V: TRBV18
length: 13
size: -
DNA: TGTGCCAGCTCACCAAGATCCGGAAACACCATATATTTT
CDR3: CASSPRSGNTIYF

J: TRBJ2-7
D: -
V: TRBV7-2
length: 12
size: -
DNA: TGTGCCAGCAGCTTAGTCGGTCACGAGCAGTACTTC
CDR3: CASSLVGHEQYF

J: TRBJ2-7
D: -
V: TRBV7-2
length: 14
size: -
DNA: TGTGCCAGCAGCCCCTGGACTACCTCCTACGAGCAGTACTTC
CDR3: CASSPWTTSYEQYF

J: TRBJ2-7
D: TRBD2
V: TRBV7-9
length: 14
size: once
DNA: TGTGCCAGCAGCTCTGACGGACTAGCCAGCGAGCAGTACTTC
CDR3: CASSSDGLASEQYF

J: TRBJ2-3
D: TRBD2
V: TRBV9
length: 14
size: -
DNA: TGTGCCAGCAGCGTAGGGCGGGAGGCGGATACGCAGTATTTT
CDR3: CASSVGREADTQYF

J: TRBJ1-4
D: -
V: TRBV2
length: 15
size: -
DNA: TGTGCCAGCAGTGAAGGAAGGGGGAGAGGCGAAAAACTGTTTTTT
CDR3: CASSEGRGRGEKLFF

J: TRBJ2-7
D: TRBD2
V: TRBV11-2
length: 15
size: -
DNA: TGTGCCAGCAGCGGGACTAGCGGGTTTACCTACGAGCAGTACTTC
CDR3: CASSGTSGFTYEQYF

J: TRBJ2-7
D: TRBD2
V: TRBV5-6
length: 13
size: -
DNA: TGTGCCAGCAGCTTTGCGGGAGGCGGCGAGCAGTACTTC
CDR3: CASSFAGGGEQYF

J: TRBJ1-2
D: TRBD1
V: TRBV5-4
length: 14
size: -
DNA: TGTGCCAGCAGCCTCCGACAGGGGGCGCATGGCTACACCTTC
CDR3: CASSLRQGAHGYTF

J: TRBJ2-7
D: -
V: TRBV7-2
length: 15
size: -
DNA: TGTGCCAGCAGCCGGGGGGCTCGCCTTCTCTACGAGCAGTACTTC
CDR3: CASSRGARLLYEQYF

J: TRBJ2-7
D: TRBD2
V: TRBV5-1
length: 14
size: -
DNA: TGCGCCAGCAGCTTGGGGACTAGCGGTAACGAGCAGTACTTC
CDR3: CASSLGTSGNEQYF

J: TRBJ1-3
D: -
V: TRBV5-1
length: 12
size: -
DNA: TGCGCCAGCACCACGGACGGAAACACCATATATTTT
CDR3: CASTTDGNTIYF